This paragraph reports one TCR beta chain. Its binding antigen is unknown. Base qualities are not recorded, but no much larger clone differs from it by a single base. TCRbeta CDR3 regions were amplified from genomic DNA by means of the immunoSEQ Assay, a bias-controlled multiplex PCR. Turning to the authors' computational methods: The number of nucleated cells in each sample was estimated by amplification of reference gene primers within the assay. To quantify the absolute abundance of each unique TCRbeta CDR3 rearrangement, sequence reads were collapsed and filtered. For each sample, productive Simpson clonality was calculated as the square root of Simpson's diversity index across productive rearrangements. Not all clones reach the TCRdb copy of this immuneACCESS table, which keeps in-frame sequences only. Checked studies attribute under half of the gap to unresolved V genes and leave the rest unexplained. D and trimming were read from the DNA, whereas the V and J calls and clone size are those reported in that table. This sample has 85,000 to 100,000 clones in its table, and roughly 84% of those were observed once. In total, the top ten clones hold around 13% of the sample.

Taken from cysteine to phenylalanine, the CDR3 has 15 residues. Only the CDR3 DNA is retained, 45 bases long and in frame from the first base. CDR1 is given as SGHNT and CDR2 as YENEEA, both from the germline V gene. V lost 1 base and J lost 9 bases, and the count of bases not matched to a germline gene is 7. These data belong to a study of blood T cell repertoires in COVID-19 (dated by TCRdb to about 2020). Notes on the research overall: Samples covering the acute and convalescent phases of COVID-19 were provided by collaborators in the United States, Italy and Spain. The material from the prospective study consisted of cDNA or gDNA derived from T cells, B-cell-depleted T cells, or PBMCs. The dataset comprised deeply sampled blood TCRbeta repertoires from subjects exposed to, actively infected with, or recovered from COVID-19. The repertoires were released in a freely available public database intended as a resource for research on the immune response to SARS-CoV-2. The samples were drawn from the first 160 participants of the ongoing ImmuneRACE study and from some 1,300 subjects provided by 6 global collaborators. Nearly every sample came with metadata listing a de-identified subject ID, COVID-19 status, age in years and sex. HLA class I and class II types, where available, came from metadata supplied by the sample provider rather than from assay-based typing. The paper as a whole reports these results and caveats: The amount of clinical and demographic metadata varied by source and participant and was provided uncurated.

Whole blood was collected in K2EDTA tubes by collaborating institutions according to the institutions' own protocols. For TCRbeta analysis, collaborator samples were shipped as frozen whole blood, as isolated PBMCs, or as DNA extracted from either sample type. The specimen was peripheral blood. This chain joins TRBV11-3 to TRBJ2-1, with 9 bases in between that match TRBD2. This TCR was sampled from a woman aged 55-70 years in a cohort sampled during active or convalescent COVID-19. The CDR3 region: CASSLGSLAGSEQFF. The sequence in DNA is TGTGCCAGCAGCTTAGGGTCTCTAGCGGGAAGTGAGCAGTTCTTC.